The present T cell receptor (beta chain) was sequenced within a study of CD8 T cells in ankylosing spondylitis. TCRdb itself ran the 5' RACE reads through MiXCR, one entry per CDR3 protein. Among about 250,000 distinct CDR3 sequences listed, 10% to 13% were seen once. Study observations and caveats: Among TCR beta sequences, a motif of several highly homologous variants appeared characteristic of ankylosing spondylitis blood.

CDR1 and CDR2 (germline): DFQATT, SNEGSKA (reference sequence). Trimming took 4 bases from V and 4 from J; bases not matched to a gene: 12. The length of the CDR3 is 16 residues. There are many counts of this clonotype. Its specificity is not known. V is TRBV20-1 and J is TRBJ2-3; TRBD2 matches at 9 bases. The sequence came from a male donor with ankylosing spondylitis or in good health (not recorded which). Sequencing was done on a sample of blood, either unsorted or a sorted T cell fraction (not recorded which). The CDR3 loop reads CSAIGSSGENPDTQYF. In DNA form, the CDR3 reads TGCAGTGCTATTGGGTCTAGCGGGGAAAATCCAGATACGCAGTATTTT.